Listed below are T cell receptor beta chains from one sample, sequenced in a study. Profiled with immunoSEQ multiplex PCR; TCRdb holds only in-frame clones, not every one. The table records roughly 68,000 clones, over 85% of them present only once. Sequencing was done on a sample of PBMCs. These receptors were obtained from a middle-aged man with rheumatoid arthritis. Each CDR3 is given with its conserved first and last residue. A D gene is named only where the DNA matches it firmly. Not every row has a clone size; where given, it reads once, few, many or a size class.

CDR3nt	CDR3aa	abundance	d_gene	len	v_gene	j_gene
TGCGCCAGCAGCCAAGATCGGGGAGGGAATTCACCCCTCCACTTT	CASSQDRGGNSPLHF	.	.	15	TRBV4-3	TRBJ1-6
TGTGCCAGCAGCCTCCGGACTAACGAGCAGTACTTC	CASSLRTNEQYF	.	.	12	TRBV7-8	TRBJ2-7
TGTGCCAGCAGCCAAGGCGCTAAACTGTTTTTT	CASSQGAKLFF	.	.	11	TRBV3-1/TRBV3-2	TRBJ1-4
TGTGCCACCAGCAGTACGACAGGTTGGTCGGGGTACGAGCAGTACTTC	CATSSTTGWSGYEQYF	.	.	16	TRBV15	TRBJ2-7
TGTGCCAGCAGTGAGGGCTTGGAAAAACTGTTTTTT	CASSEGLEKLFF	.	.	12	TRBV25-1	TRBJ1-4
TGTGCCAGCAGCCAAGTGACAGGGAGTCAGTATTTT	CASSQVTGSQYF	once	TRBD1	12	TRBV3-1/TRBV3-2	TRBJ2-3
TGTGCCATCAGTGGGGCTACAGGGAACGGCTACACCTTC	CAISGATGNGYTF	.	.	13	TRBV10-3	TRBJ1-2
TGTGCTAGCAGCGACGTCTACAGGCCGCATGAGCAGTTCTTC	CASSDVYRPHEQFF	.	.	14	TRBV7-7	TRBJ2-1
TGCAGCGTTGGACTAGCTCTGCAGTATTTT	CSVGLALQYF	.	TRBD2	10	TRBV29-1	TRBJ2-3
TGCAGCGTTGTCACAGGGAGCAATCAGCCCCAGCATTTT	CSVVTGSNQPQHF	.	.	13	TRBV29-1	TRBJ1-5
TGTGCCAGCAGTTACTCGCCCGGGCTAGCGGTAGCCAAAAACATTCAGTACTTC	CASSYSPGLAVAKNIQYF	.	TRBD2	18	TRBV6-2/TRBV6-3	TRBJ2-4
TGTGCCACTACGGGACAGGGAGACTACGAGCAGTACTTC	CATTGQGDYEQYF	.	TRBD1	13	TRBV6-6	TRBJ2-7
TGTGCCAGCAGCTTAGTGGGAACCACAGATACGCAGTATTTT	CASSLVGTTDTQYF	.	.	14	TRBV7-9	TRBJ2-3
TGCAGTGCTGAGGCTTACGATACGCAGTATTTT	CSAEAYDTQYF	.	.	11	TRBV20-1	TRBJ2-3
TGTGCCAGTCGCCCTCAAGGGACTAGCTCTTACTACGAGCAGTACTTC	CASRPQGTSSYYEQYF	.	TRBD2	16	TRBV2	TRBJ2-7
TGCAGCGTTGTTGGGACAGGGGGTTACGAGCAGTACTTC	CSVVGTGGYEQYF	.	TRBD1	13	TRBV29-1	TRBJ2-7
TGCGCCAGCAGCCAAGATAGGGGCAGCTATAATGAAAAACTGTTTTTT	CASSQDRGSYNEKLFF	once	.	16	TRBV4-3	TRBJ1-4
TGTGCCAGCAGCCGCCTTGGGACAGGGGTTTGGGCCCAGTACTTC	CASSRLGTGVWAQYF	.	TRBD1	15	TRBV14	TRBJ2-5
TGTGCCAGCAGCTTGAAAACGGGAGAAGAGACCCAGTACTTC	CASSLKTGEETQYF	.	.	14	TRBV5-4	TRBJ2-5
TGTGCCAGCTCACCAGTTTCGGTGGGGCCTGATGCGCAGTATTTT	CASSPVSVGPDAQYF	once	.	15	TRBV18	TRBJ2-3